This T cell receptor beta chain was captured in a study of breast tumors, draining lymph nodes, adjacent tissues. In this sample, this clonotype turned up many times. Samples came from axillary lymph nodes draining the breast cancer. There are 16 residues in the CDR3. Per the germline V gene, CDR1 is WSHSY and CDR2 is SAAADI. V lost 0 bases to trimming and J lost 1 base; unmatched junction nucleotides: 3. Each CDR3 protein gets one entry after TCRdb re-called the multiplex PCR reads with MiXCR. Of about 220,000 distinct CDR3 sequences listed, around 34% are singletons. The chain combines TRBV10-2 with TRBJ1-5, with 7 bases that match TRBD1. The TCR was taken from a female donor with breast cancer. Some clones in this sample may be carry-over from other donors' samples. Sequenced: axillary lymph node tissue. The CDR3 reads CASSESTGLSNQPQHF. CDR3 bases: TGCGCCAGCAGTGAGTCGACAGGGCTGAGCAATCAGCCCCAGCATTTT.